Shown below are 25 T cell receptor beta chains from a single sample sequenced in a study of blood T cell repertoires in COVID-19. Sequenced by immunoSEQ multiplex PCR; TCRdb stores in-frame clones only, minus some. The sample has fewer than 120,000 clones; approximately 82% are singletons. What was sequenced was peripheral blood. The receptor source for this set is a woman of 80 years or more with acute or convalescent COVID-19.

This clone is a singleton in its sample. The rearrangement joins TRBV6-4 to TRBJ2-2, with D unresolved. The CDR3 totals 12 residues. CDR1 MRHNA and CDR2 SNTAGT come from the germline V gene. V was pared by 5 bases and J by 7 bases, with 8 bases between. CDR3 in amino acids: CASSRQDGELFF. The CDR3 DNA follows: TGTGCCAGCAGTCGGCAGGACGGGGAGCTGTTTTTT.

This clone was recorded a few times. This chain connects TRBV19 to TRBJ2-3; perhaps TRBD2 as D (6 bases). Between the trimmed V and J ends, which lost 3 bases and 2 bases, there was a span of 18 bases. The V gene's germline CDR1 is LNHDA and CDR2 SQIVND (reference sequence). The CDR3 loop spans 17 amino acids. The CDR3 nucleotides are TGTGCCAGTAGTATTGGCCGGAGACTAGGGGACACAGATACGCAGTATTTT. This encodes CASSIGRRLGDTDTQYF.

This sequence joins TRBV4-2 and TRBJ1-1; perhaps TRBD1 as D (5 bases). Germline V CDR1 and CDR2: LGHNA, YNFKEQ. The CDR3 sequence is 17 residues long. Between the trimmed V and J ends, which lost 0 bases and 0 bases, there was a span of 14 bases. In nucleotides, the CDR3 is TGTGCCAGCAGCCAAGATCGACAGTTACTTATGAACACTGAAGCTTTCTTT. Translating it yields CASSQDRQLLMNTEAFF.

This clone was counted a few times. This chain joins TRBV7-5 and TRBJ2-5; no check of the table's D call, TRBD2, against the DNA was made. TRBV7-5 is noted as a pseudogene. CDR3 length: 16 amino acids. Here the CDR3 reads CVRSSTGTSEQETQYF. The DNA of the CDR3 is TGTGTCAGAAGCTCCACCGGGACTAGCGAACAAGAGACCCAGTACTTC.

This clone was observed once. This sequence joins TRBV6-5 and TRBJ1-2; D is perhaps TRBD1 (5 bases). The CDR3 contains 15 residues. The V gene's germline CDR1 is MNHEY and CDR2 SVGAGI. V dropped 1 base and J dropped 8 bases, with 17 bases sitting between them. As DNA, the CDR3 is TGTGCCAGCAGTTACTTAATACGGGGGAAGACGGGCTACACCTTC. Protein sequence: CASSYLIRGKTGYTF.

The chain has TRBV5-1 and TRBJ2-1, with 10 bases fitting TRBD2. The CDR3 has 15 residues. From germline, CDR1 is SGHRS and CDR2 YFSETQ. Trimming cost V 0 bases and J 6 bases; bases outside gene matches: 3. In nucleotides, the CDR3 is TGCGCCAGCAGCTTGGATGGGACTAGCGTCAATGAGCAGTTCTTC. This sequence encodes CASSLDGTSVNEQFF. The whole variable domain, filled in from reference TRBV5-1 and TRBJ2-1, reads KAGVTQTPRYLIKTRGQQVTLSCSPISGHRSVSWYQQTPGQGLQFLFEYFSETQRNKGNFPGRFSGRQFSNSRSEMNVSTLELGDSALYLCASSLDGTSVNEQFFGPGTRLTVL.

In its sample, this clone was seen a few times. This chain links TRBV7-9 with TRBJ2-7; 11 bases align to TRBD1. The CDR3 runs 14 residues. Germline trimming cut 6 bases from V and 5 bases from J; bases unmatched to any gene: 6. Germline V CDR1 and CDR2: SEHNR, FQNEAQ (reference sequence). CDR3 bases: TGTGCCAGCAGAGGACAGGGGGCTGTTCACGAGCAGTACTTC. It is translated as CASRGQGAVHEQYF.

The V and J genes are TRBV6-6 and TRBJ1-2; D is ambiguous. CDR3 length equals 13 residues. Germline loops: CDR1 MNHNY, CDR2 SVGAGI (reference sequence). Trimming pared 7 bases from V and 0 bases from J, leaving 9 bases between. The CDR3, as DNA: TGTGCCAGCAAGTCGGGGTCTAACTATGGCTACACCTTC. It codes for CASKSGSNYGYTF.

In its sample, this clone was seen a few times. The V and J genes are TRBV6-6 and TRBJ2-7; D uncertain. Germline V gene data show CDR1 as MNHNY and CDR2 as SVGAGI (reference sequence). The CDR3 contains 13 residues. The ends were cut back, 2 bases at V and 7 bases at J, with 12 bases in the middle. The CDR3 reads CASSYNIRGEQYF. The CDR3 region has the DNA TGTGCCAGCAGTTACAATATTAGAGGAGAGCAGTACTTC.

This sequence joins TRBV12-3 or TRBV12-4 and TRBJ2-7, with a possible D match to TRBD2 (6 bases). The CDR3 length is 13 residues. V was clipped by 9 bases and J by 0 bases, with 12 bases between them. In nucleotides, the CDR3 is TGTGCCAGGAGGAGGGCCCCCTCCTACGAGCAGTACTTC. Translated: CARRRAPSYEQYF.

This clone was seen at least ten times. The gene calls are TRBV30 and TRBJ1-5, with D possibly matching TRBD1 (6 bases). Looked up from germline, CDR1 is GTSNPN and CDR2 is SVGIG (reference sequence). The CDR3 sequence is 13 residues long. Trimming pared 4 bases from V and 6 bases from J, leaving 13 bases between. The CDR3 reads CAWNTGTSQPQHF. CDR3 nucleotide sequence: TGTGCCTGGAATACAGGGACCAGTCAGCCCCAGCATTTT.

This clone was detected only once. This chain connects TRBV7-9 to TRBJ2-7, with 9 bases aligning to TRBD1. V dropped 5 bases and J dropped 1; count of bases not matched to a gene: 9. This CDR3 is built from 16 residues. CDR1 and CDR2 (germline): SEHNR, FQNEAQ (reference sequence). The CDR3 sequence is CASSNPGQGLSYEQYF. For the CDR3, the DNA is TGTGCCAGCAGCAACCCGGGACAGGGCCTTTCCTACGAGCAGTACTTC.

The chain carries TRBV10-3 and TRBJ2-7, with 10 bases that match TRBD2. CDR3 size: 19 residues. From germline, CDR1 is ENHRY and CDR2 SYGVKD. V lost 3 bases and J lost 0; bases outside the gene matches: 14. The CDR3 is CAISDKVQVASGSSYEQYF. The CDR3 DNA reads TGTGCCATCAGTGATAAGGTCCAAGTGGCTAGCGGGAGCTCCTACGAGCAGTACTTC.

The V gene is TRBV3-1 (or the pseudogene TRBV3-2), the J gene TRBJ2-2; 10 bases are a match to TRBD2. Germline V CDR1 and CDR2: LGHDT, YNNKEL (reference sequence). V lost 4 bases to trimming and J lost 3 bases; unmatched junction nucleotides: 2. The CDR3 length is 15 residues. In nucleotides, the CDR3 is TGTGCCAGCAGCCTTAGCGGGAGGTACACCGGGGAGCTGTTTTTT. Protein sequence: CASSLSGRYTGELFF.

This clone was found a few times. The chain couples TRBV7-9 to TRBJ1-1, with a tentative D call TRBD1 (6 bases). The CDR3 covers 14 residues. Germline-derived CDR1 and CDR2 are SEHNR and FQNEAQ (reference sequence). The V end was cut by 7 bases, the J end by 6 bases, with 18 bases between. This CDR3 is CASTLRGAGAEAFF. The CDR3 coding sequence is TGTGCCAGCACCCTCCGGGGGGCAGGGGCTGAAGCTTTCTTT.

The J gene is TRBJ1-1, the V gene TRBV25-1; D is perhaps TRBD1 (5 bases). Per germline, CDR1 MGHDK and CDR2 SYGVNS. The CDR3 runs 13 residues. V was shortened by 2 bases and J by 5 bases, with 9 bases between the two germline ends. The CDR3 here is CASSEGGFTEAFF. The CDR3 coding sequence is TGTGCCAGCAGTGAAGGGGGGTTTACTGAAGCTTTCTTT.

J is TRBJ2-3 and V is TRBV3-1 (or the pseudogene TRBV3-2), with D possibly being TRBD1 (6 bases). The V gene lost 6 bases and the J gene lost 0 bases, with 19 bases spanning the gap. CDR3 length: 17 amino acids. From germline, CDR1 is LGHDT and CDR2 YNNKEL (reference sequence). The CDR3 DNA reads TGTGCCAGCAGGGGCCTCTTTGGGGGCCCCAGCACAGATACGCAGTATTTT. Translation gives CASRGLFGGPSTDTQYF.

The J gene is TRBJ2-7, the V gene TRBV6-2 or TRBV6-3, with TRBD1 matching 9 bases. Per the germline V gene, CDR1 is MNHEY and CDR2 is SVGEGT. Unmatched junction bases numbered 5, after V lost 5 bases and J lost 0 bases. The CDR3 is 15 amino acids. This CDR3 is CASSPGTGSSYEQYF. In DNA form, the CDR3 reads TGTGCCAGCAGTCCGGGGACAGGGAGCTCCTACGAGCAGTACTTC.

The J gene is TRBJ2-3, the V gene TRBV13; 11 bases agree with TRBD2. Unmatched junction bases numbered 8, after V lost 5 bases and J lost 7 bases. In germline, CDR1 is PRHDT, CDR2 FYEKMQ (reference sequence). This CDR3 is built from 15 residues. CDR3 amino acids: CASSVSGGARNTQYF. CDR3 nucleotides: TGTGCCAGCAGCGTTAGCGGGGGGGCCCGTAATACGCAGTATTTT.

V is TRBV7-7 and J is TRBJ2-2; D may be TRBD2 (6 bases). The CDR3 loop spans 15 amino acids. The germline gives CDR1 SSHAT, CDR2 FNYEAQ (reference sequence). The germline V and J ends were trimmed by 2 bases and 6 bases, with 13 bases remaining between them. The CDR3 DNA sequence: TGTGCCAGCAGCTTATATGGGGGGACGGCCGGGGAGCTGTTTTTT. It is translated as CASSLYGGTAGELFF.

The chain links TRBV4-3 to TRBJ1-1; the match to TRBD1 covers 8 bases. Germline CDR1 is LGHNA and CDR2 is YSLEER. CDR3 length: 17 residues. The V and J ends lost 0 bases and 1 base, in that order; junction bases with no gene match: 7. In nucleotides, the CDR3 is TGCGCCAGCAGCCAAGAGACAGGGGCGACATCGAACACTGAAGCTTTCTTT. This gives the protein CASSQETGATSNTEAFF.

The chain's CDR3 is CASTTSAVYEQYF. CDR3 DNA: TGTGCCAGCACTACTAGCGCAGTCTACGAGCAGTACTTC. The V gene is TRBV12-3 or TRBV12-4, the J gene TRBJ2-7, with 7 bases fitting TRBD2. The CDR3 length is 13 residues. With 7 bases clipped from V and 3 bases from J, the junction kept 6 bases outside the gene matches.

The chain recombines TRBV18 with TRBJ2-7; D possibly corresponds to TRBD1 (6 bases). The CDR3 is made up of 14 amino acids. The V and J ends lost 4 bases and 2 bases respectively, with 12 bases between them. Germline V gives CDR1 KGHSH, CDR2 LQKENI. Here the CDR3 DNA reads TGTGCCAGCTCACTTTCCCGGGACACCTACGAGCAGTACTTC. This sequence encodes CASSLSRDTYEQYF.

The V call is TRBV6-2 or TRBV6-3, the J call TRBJ1-5, with D possibly TRBD1 on 6 matching bases. In germline, CDR1 is MNHEY, CDR2 SVGEGT. The CDR3 sequence is 14 residues long. With 2 bases removed from V and 7 bases from J, the gap between germline ends came to 12 bases. The CDR3 loop is CASSYGGGGQPQHF. In DNA form, the CDR3 reads TGTGCCAGCAGTTACGGGGGGGGCGGCCAGCCCCAGCATTTT.

The DNA for the CDR3 is TGTGCCAGCAGTTTACTAGCGGGGGAACAAGAGACCCAGTACTTC. It translates to CASSLLAGEQETQYF. The chain recombines TRBV6-5 with TRBJ2-5, with TRBD2 matching over 11 bases. Germline trimming cut 4 bases from V and 2 bases from J; bases unmatched to any gene: 3. The CDR3 consists of 15 residues. Germline V lookup: CDR1 MNHEY, CDR2 SVGAGI.